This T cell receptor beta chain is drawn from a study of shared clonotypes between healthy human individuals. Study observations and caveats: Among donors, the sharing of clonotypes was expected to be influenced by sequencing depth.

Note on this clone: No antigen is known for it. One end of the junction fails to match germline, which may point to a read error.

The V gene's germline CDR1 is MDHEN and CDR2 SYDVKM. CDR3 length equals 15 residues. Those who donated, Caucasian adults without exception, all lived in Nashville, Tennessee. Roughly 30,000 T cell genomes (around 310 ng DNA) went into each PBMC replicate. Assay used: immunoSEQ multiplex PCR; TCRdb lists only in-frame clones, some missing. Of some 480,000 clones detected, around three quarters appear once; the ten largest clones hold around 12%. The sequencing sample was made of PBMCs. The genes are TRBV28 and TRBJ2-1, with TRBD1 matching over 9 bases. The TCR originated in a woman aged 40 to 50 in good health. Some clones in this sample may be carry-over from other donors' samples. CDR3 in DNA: TGTGCCGGCAGTTCTCCCGGGACAGGGAAGAATGAGCAGTTCTTC. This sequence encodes CAGSSPGTGKNEQFF.